These 13 T cell receptor beta chains were all obtained from the same sample, sequenced in a study of blood T cell repertoires in COVID-19. The data were produced by immunoSEQ multiplex PCR, yet TCRdb's version contains in-frame clones alone and is incomplete. In the table there are approximately 150,000 clones, approximately 83% of which are singletons. Sample: peripheral blood. All receptors derive from a human donor in a cohort sampled during active COVID-19.

This chain uses TRBV19 with TRBJ2-5, with D tentatively TRBD1 (6 bases). The germline gives CDR1 LNHDA, CDR2 SQIVND (reference sequence). This CDR3 has 14 residues. V was trimmed by 6 bases and J by 7 bases, leaving 18 bases between them. CDR3 nucleotides: TGTGCCAGTAGCCCTATACAGGGAAGGGTGACCCAGTACTTC. Its translation: CASSPIQGRVTQYF.

The chain couples TRBV18 to TRBJ1-2; TRBD1 matches 7 bases. This CDR3 spans 19 amino acids. V lost 3 bases and J lost 0; bases outside the gene matches: 16. Germline CDR1 is KGHSH and CDR2 is LQKENI. The CDR3 DNA reads as TGTGCCAGCTCACCGCTGGGGACAGCCTTAACACCCTCTAACTATGGCTACACCTTC. Protein sequence: CASSPLGTALTPSNYGYTF.

The chain is built from TRBV29-1 and TRBJ1-2; 9 bases fit TRBD1. The CDR3 runs to 16 residues. Per the germline V gene, CDR1 is SQVTM and CDR2 is ANQGSEA. J lost 0 bases, V lost 4 bases, and 9 bases had no gene match. CDR3 loop: CSVGTGATRANYGYTF. The CDR3 nucleotides read TGCAGCGTTGGGACAGGGGCTACCAGAGCTAACTATGGCTACACCTTC. Full variable domain (remainder filled in from reference TRBV29-1 and TRBJ1-2): SAVISQKPSRDICQRGTSLTIQCQVDSQVTMMFWYRQQPGQSLTLIATANQGSEATYESGFVIDKFPISRPNLTFSTLTVSNMSPEDSSIYLCSVGTGATRANYGYTFGSGTRLTVV.

The chain recombines TRBV6-5 with TRBJ1-2; perhaps TRBD1 as D (5 bases). V lost 2 bases and J 4 bases, leaving 14 bases between the germline ends. The CDR3 covers 15 residues. The germline gives CDR1 MNHEY, CDR2 SVGAGI. The CDR3 here is CASSYTPQAPYGYTF. CDR3 sequence (DNA): TGTGCCAGCAGTTACACCCCACAGGCCCCCTATGGCTACACCTTC.

J is TRBJ2-3 and V is TRBV5-1; 9 bases map to TRBD2. The CDR3 consists of 16 residues. The V gene end was trimmed by 4 bases and the J gene end by 6 bases; junction bases not matched to a gene: 12. The germline V gene encodes CDR1 SGHRS and CDR2 YFSETQ. CDR3 in DNA: TGCGCCAGCAGCCAACGGACTAGCGCAGCTGGGGATACGCAGTATTTT. Amino acid sequence: CASSQRTSAAGDTQYF.

This CDR3 is CATRPGTGNNQPQHF. In nucleotides, the CDR3 is TGTGCCACCCGTCCCGGGACAGGGAACAATCAGCCCCAGCATTTT. The chain carries TRBV19 and TRBJ1-5, with TRBD1 matching 9 bases. Germline-derived CDR1 and CDR2 are LNHDA and SQIVND (reference sequence). The CDR3 has 15 residues. Losses at the gene ends were 10 bases for V and 3 bases for J; bases not matched to a gene: 10.

Only one count was recorded for this clone. The chain combines TRBV18 with TRBJ1-1; perhaps TRBD1 as D (5 bases). Germline V gene data show CDR1 as KGHSH and CDR2 as LQKENI. The CDR3 consists of 15 residues. Trimming pared 2 bases from V and 2 bases from J, leaving 12 bases between. The CDR3 protein is CASSPSQGINTEAFF. Written as DNA, the CDR3 is TGTGCCAGCTCACCAAGCCAGGGTATTAACACTGAAGCTTTCTTT.

The chain uses TRBV4-3 and TRBJ2-5; TRBD2 matches 8 bases. Germline assignment: CDR1 LGHNA and CDR2 YSLEER. This CDR3 is 17 amino acids long. Trimming cost V 1 base and J 5 bases; bases outside gene matches: 12. CDR3 protein: CASSQVSRGRLMETQYF. The CDR3 region has the DNA TGCGCCAGCAGCCAAGTCTCCCGCGGGAGGTTAATGGAGACCCAGTACTTC.

The chain employs TRBV7-3 and TRBJ2-1; 9 bases fit TRBD2. The CDR3 runs to 15 residues. CDR1 and CDR2 from the germline V gene are SGHTA and FQGTGA. The junction had 6 bases not matched to a gene; V was cut back by 0 bases and J by 9 bases. CDR3 amino acids: CASSLTSSGSGEQFF. As DNA, the CDR3 is TGTGCCAGCAGCTTAACTAGTAGCGGGAGCGGTGAGCAGTTCTTC.

The J gene is TRBJ2-3, the V gene TRBV5-5, with a tentative D call TRBD2 (6 bases). The V end lost 4 bases, the J end lost 1 base, and 16 bases lay between the germline ends. The germline V gene encodes CDR1 SGHKS and CDR2 YYEKEE (reference sequence). CDR3 length: 16 amino acids. The CDR3: CASSPTTSKGTDTQYF. The CDR3 DNA follows: TGTGCCAGCAGCCCCACTACTAGCAAGGGCACAGATACGCAGTATTTT.

This chain connects TRBV18 to TRBJ1-1; D is perhaps TRBD1 (6 bases). Germline V gene sequence: CDR1 KGHSH, CDR2 LQKENI. V dropped 4 bases and J dropped 2 bases, with 11 bases sitting between them. The CDR3 totals 14 residues. CDR3 region: CASSLIQGNTEAFF. For the CDR3, the DNA is TGTGCCAGCTCACTCATACAGGGAAACACTGAAGCTTTCTTT.

This chain connects TRBV7-2 to TRBJ2-5; D remains unclear. CDR1 is SGHTA, CDR2 FQGNSA, per germline. The V end was cut by 1 base, the J end by 0 bases, with 6 bases between. The length of the CDR3 is 14 residues. DNA for the CDR3: TGTGCCAGCAGCTTAGTTTCAAACCAAGAGACCCAGTACTTC. The encoded protein is CASSLVSNQETQYF.

The sample holds one count of this clone. The chain recombines TRBV14 with TRBJ1-6; 8 nucleotides align to TRBD1. Germline V gene data show CDR1 as SGHDN and CDR2 as FVKESK. The CDR3 is made up of 16 amino acids. V shed 4 bases, J shed 3 bases, and the junction held 5 bases outside the gene matches. CDR3 sequence (DNA): TGTGCCAGCAGCCTACACGGACAGGGCTATAATTCACCCCTCCACTTT. This gives the protein CASSLHGQGYNSPLHF.